This T cell receptor (beta chain) was obtained from a study of Tregs in tolerant kidney transplant recipients. Study-wide results and limits: Biological reproducibility was not directly addressed in this study.

Data came from immunoSEQ multiplex PCR; TCRdb stores just in-frame clones and leaves some out. The table has tens of thousands of clones, nearly 98% seen once. V shed 2 bases, J shed 6 bases, and the junction held 11 bases outside the gene matches. The CDR3 totals 16 residues. Germline CDR1 is MNHEY and CDR2 is SVGAGI. Note on this clone: The antigen is unknown.

The chain has TRBV6-5 and TRBJ2-3, with 7 bases fitting TRBD2. This clonotype was sampled from a human donor who received a combined kidney and bone marrow transplant. Source: Tregs from blood, taken before the transplant. This chain's CDR3 is CASSYSGRAGEDTQYF. The CDR3 DNA reads as TGTGCCAGCAGTTACAGTGGGAGGGCCGGGGAGGATACGCAGTATTTT.